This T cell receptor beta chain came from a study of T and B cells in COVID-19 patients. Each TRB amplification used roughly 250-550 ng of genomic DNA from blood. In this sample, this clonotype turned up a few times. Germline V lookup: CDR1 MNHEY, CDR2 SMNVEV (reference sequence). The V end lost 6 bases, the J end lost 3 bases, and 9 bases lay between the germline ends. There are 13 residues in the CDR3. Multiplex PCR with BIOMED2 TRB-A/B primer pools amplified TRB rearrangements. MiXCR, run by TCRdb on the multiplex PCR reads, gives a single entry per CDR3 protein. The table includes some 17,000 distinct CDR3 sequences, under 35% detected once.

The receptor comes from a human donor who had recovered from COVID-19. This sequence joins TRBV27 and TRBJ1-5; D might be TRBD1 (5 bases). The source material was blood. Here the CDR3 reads CASSGQDNQPQHF. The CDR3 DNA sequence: TGTGCCAGCAGCGGACAAGACAATCAGCCCCAGCATTTT.